This T cell receptor (beta chain) emerged from a study of shared clonotypes between healthy human individuals. The protocol was immunoSEQ multiplex PCR, while the TCRdb copy is restricted to in-frame clones and leaves out a portion. The sample has more than 2,000,000 clones; 90% to 95% are singletons. V lost 2 bases and J 8 bases, leaving 12 bases between the germline ends. This CDR3 has 14 amino acids. The germline gives CDR1 KGHSH, CDR2 LQKENI. There were only Caucasian adults among the donors, and all lived in Nashville, Tennessee. This receptor was obtained from a man younger than 30 in good health. The rearrangement uses TRBV18 and TRBJ1-4; a weak D match, TRBD1 (5 bases). Sequenced input: naive CD4+ T cells sorted from blood. Described subset: CD45RA+ positively selected. The CDR3, as DNA: TGTGCCAGCTCACCAAGCAGGGCGGGGGAAAAACTGTTTTTT. Its translation is CASSPSRAGEKLFF.